This TCR beta chain was recovered during a study of cytomegalovirus exposure and HLA in healthy donors. Study observations and caveats: Rarity held for most TCR sequences, but there were some public TCRs that occurred in many donors. Reports showed the classifier diagnosing cytomegalovirus status with high specificity and sensitivity.

The CDR3 length is 17 residues. CDR1 is SGHNT and CDR2 is YYREEE in the germline V gene (reference sequence). The ends lost 0 bases at V and 0 bases at J; junction bases unmatched: 5. Notes on this clone: Its antigen is undetermined.

Donors consisted of healthy bone marrow donors. 60 Vbeta and 13 Jbeta primers were used in PCR. Using immunoSEQ multiplex PCR, the repertoire was profiled, and TCRdb retains in-frame clones only, with some absent. This sample yields about 170,000 clones, of which roughly 84% are seen a single time; around 1.5% belongs to the top ten. The chain combines TRBV5-4 with TRBJ1-3, with 8 bases identical to TRBD1. This sequence was found in a male donor in good health and CMV-seronegative. The material sequenced was PBMCs. The CDR3 bases are TGTGCCAGCAGCTTGGGTTCCGGGACAGGCTCTGGAAACACCATATATTTT. It yields the protein CASSLGSGTGSGNTIYF.